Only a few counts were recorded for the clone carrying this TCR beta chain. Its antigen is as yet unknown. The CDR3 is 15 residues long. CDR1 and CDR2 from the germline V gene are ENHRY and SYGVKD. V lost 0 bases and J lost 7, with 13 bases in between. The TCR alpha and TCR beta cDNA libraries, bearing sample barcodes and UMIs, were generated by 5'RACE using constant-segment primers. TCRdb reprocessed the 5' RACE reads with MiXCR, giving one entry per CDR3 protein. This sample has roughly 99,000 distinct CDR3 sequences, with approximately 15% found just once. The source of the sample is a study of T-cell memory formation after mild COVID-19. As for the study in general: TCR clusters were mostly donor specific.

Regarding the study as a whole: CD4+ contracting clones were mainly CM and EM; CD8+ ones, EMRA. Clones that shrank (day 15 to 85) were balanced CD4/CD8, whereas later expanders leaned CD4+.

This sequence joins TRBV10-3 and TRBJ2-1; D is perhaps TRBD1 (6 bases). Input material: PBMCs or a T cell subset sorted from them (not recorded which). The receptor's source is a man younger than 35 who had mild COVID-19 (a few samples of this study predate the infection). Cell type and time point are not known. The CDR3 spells CAISESTGHENEQFF. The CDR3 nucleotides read TGTGCCATCAGTGAGTCGACAGGCCACGAGAATGAGCAGTTCTTC.